This T cell receptor beta chain was retrieved from a study of Ad26.COV2.S vaccination and SARS-CoV-2 variants. The treatment denotes: around 19 received Ad26.COV2.S at low or high dose, single or two shots; about five received placebo; per-sample allocation not given. Sampling took place 63 days after the first vaccine or placebo injection. TCRdb's table, derived via immunoSEQ multiplex PCR, lists solely in-frame clones and lacks some. The sample yields hundreds of thousands of clones, about 87% seen once. Trimming shortened V by 1 base and J by 4 bases, and 14 bases separated the two germline ends. In germline, CDR1 is SGHAT, CDR2 FQNNGV. The CDR3 sequence is 15 residues long.

The sequence derives from a person aged 18-60 years who received the Ad26.COV2.S COVID-19 vaccine or a placebo. The sample here was peripheral blood, taken in a trial of Ad26.COV2.S vaccine versus placebo. J is TRBJ2-7 and V is TRBV11-2; a possible D gene is TRBD1 (7 bases). CDR3 sequence (DNA): TGTGCCAGCAGCTTAGTAGAGGGGGCGGGATACGAGCAGTACTTC. Its protein is CASSLVEGAGYEQYF.